This T cell receptor beta chain was sequenced during a study of T cells in Graves' hyperthyroidism and ophthalmopathy. Study summary: Before any treatment, at initial diagnosis, peripheral blood was collected. Whole-study findings and limits: Most thyroid clonotypes expanded above 0.001 appeared in blood too. Model predictions of ophthalmopathy came a median about 6.3 months before onset.

As to this clonotype: What it binds is not known.

TCR beta CDR3 regions were amplified from RNA transcripts. The primer set for the first-round RT-PCR of the TCR CDR3 was HTBI. From the multiplex PCR reads, TCRdb called clonotypes with MiXCR, one entry per CDR3 protein. In the table there are 300,000 to 500,000 distinct CDR3 sequences, over 12% of which are singletons. Deletions cut 1 base from V and 2 bases from J, with 12 bases between. The CDR3 has 16 residues. Per the germline V gene, CDR1 is SGHRS and CDR2 is YFSETQ. Ophthalmopathy patients had Clinical Activity Score at least 3, NOSPECS grade at least 4, duration under 3 months. V is TRBV5-1 and J is TRBJ2-2; D may be TRBD1 or TRBD2 (5 bases each). The receptor was isolated from a man aged 50 to 59 with Graves' ophthalmopathy. Sequencing was performed on blood. The CDR3 loop is CASSLRMGVNTGELFF. The DNA of the CDR3 is TGCGCCAGCAGCTTGAGGATGGGGGTCAACACCGGGGAGCTGTTTTTT.